The 26 T cell receptor beta chains given below trace back to one sample, sequenced in a study of blood T cell repertoires in COVID-19. Some clones are missing from TCRdb's copy, which holds only in-frame ones; the method was immunoSEQ multiplex PCR. The sample holds fewer than 90,000 clones; about four fifths are singletons and the top ten take 11%. Sequenced input: peripheral blood. The receptor set was obtained from a man aged 45-65 years with acute or convalescent COVID-19.

This clone is termed medium-sized (0.01 to 0.1%). This rearrangement joins TRBV18 to TRBJ2-5; D gene unclear. The germline gives CDR1 KGHSH, CDR2 LQKENI. The CDR3 is 14 residues long. Trimming took 2 bases from V and 0 from J, leaving 7 bases between them. CDR3 coding DNA: TGTGCCAGCTCACCATTAAGAGACCAAGAGACCCAGTACTTC. Translating it yields CASSPLRDQETQYF. The variable domain in full, completed from reference TRBV18 and TRBJ2-5, reads NAGVMQNPRHLVRRRGQEARLRCSPMKGHSHVYWYRQLPEEGLKFMVYLQKENIIDESGMPKERFSAEFPKEGPSILRIQQVVRGDSAAYFCASSPLRDQETQYFGPGTRLLVL.

The J gene is TRBJ1-1, the V gene TRBV29-1; tentatively, D is TRBD1 (6 bases). The V end lost 4 bases, the J end lost 6 bases, and 15 bases lay between the germline ends. CDR1 is SQVTM and CDR2 is ANQGSEA in the germline V gene. CDR3 length: 13 amino acids. The CDR3: CSVAQRGKPEAFF. The CDR3 nucleotides are TGCAGCGTTGCCCAGAGGGGGAAGCCTGAAGCTTTCTTT. Full variable domain (missing parts from reference TRBV29-1 and TRBJ1-1): SAVISQKPSRDICQRGTSLTIQCQVDSQVTMMFWYRQQPGQSLTLIATANQGSEATYESGFVIDKFPISRPNLTFSTLTVSNMSPEDSSIYLCSVAQRGKPEAFFGQGTRLTVV.

The J gene is TRBJ1-5, the V gene TRBV19, with 9 bases identical to TRBD1. Germline CDR1 LNHDA, CDR2 SQIVND (reference sequence). This CDR3 contains 13 residues. V gave up 10 bases and J gave up 4 bases; unmatched junction bases: 5. The CDR3 region has the DNA TGTGCCATCGCCGGGACAGGGAATCAGCCCCAGCATTTT. Translating it yields CAIAGTGNQPQHF. The complete variable domain, with remaining parts taken from reference TRBV19 and TRBJ1-5, reads DGGITQSPKYLFRKEGQNVTLSCEQNLNHDAMYWYRQDPGQGLRLIYYSQIVNDFQKGDIAEGYSVSREKKESFPLTVTSAQKNPTAFYLCAIAGTGNQPQHFGDGTRLSIL.

This clone was recorded a few times. The chain uses TRBV19 and TRBJ2-7; D is ambiguous. The germline gives CDR1 LNHDA, CDR2 SQIVND (reference sequence). Between the trimmed V and J ends, which lost 6 bases and 0 bases, there was a span of 12 bases. The CDR3 length is 14 residues. CDR3: CASSPGAGSYEQYF. The CDR3 DNA is TGTGCCAGTAGCCCCGGAGCTGGCTCCTACGAGCAGTACTTC.

The chain joins TRBV7-3 to TRBJ2-3, with TRBD2 matching over 8 bases. The V gene end was trimmed by 2 bases and the J gene end by 2 bases; junction bases not matched to a gene: 3. Germline CDR1 is SGHTA and CDR2 is FQGTGA. This CDR3 has 15 residues. CDR3 DNA: TGTGCCAGCAGCTTAGCGGGGGGCTCCACAGATACGCAGTATTTT. Translating gives CASSLAGGSTDTQYF.

The chain combines TRBV12-3 or TRBV12-4 with TRBJ1-1, with D perhaps TRBD1 (5 bases). The CDR3 runs 11 residues. V was trimmed by 5 bases and J by 11 bases, leaving 12 bases between them. The CDR3 spells CASSLGGYAFF. For the CDR3, the DNA is TGTGCCAGCAGTCTCGGGGGTTATGCTTTCTTT.

The chain joins TRBV3-1 (or the pseudogene TRBV3-2) to TRBJ1-1, with D perhaps TRBD1 (5 bases). CDR1 and CDR2 (germline): LGHDT, YNNKEL (reference sequence). CDR3 length: 13 amino acids. V dropped 1 base and J dropped 2 bases, with 5 bases sitting between them. CDR3 in amino acids: CASSQGGNTEAFF. DNA for the CDR3: TGTGCCAGCAGCCAAGGGGGCAACACTGAAGCTTTCTTT.

In its sample, this clone was seen once. This chain uses TRBV7-2 with TRBJ1-1; D gene unclear. The CDR3 totals 13 residues. V gave up 1 base and J gave up 5 bases, with 8 bases separating them. From germline, CDR1 is SGHTA and CDR2 FQGNSA. The CDR3 region is CASSLDRWTEAFF. The DNA for the CDR3 is TGTGCCAGCAGCTTAGACCGGTGGACTGAAGCTTTCTTT.

The chain is built from TRBV11-2 and TRBJ1-3; possible D gene TRBD1, 6 bases. The V end lost 3 bases, the J end lost 2 bases, and 14 bases lay between the germline ends. The CDR3 runs 16 residues. Germline values: CDR1 SGHAT, CDR2 FQNNGV. CDR3: CASSLVRGGAGNTIYF. The CDR3 DNA follows: TGTGCCAGCAGCTTGGTTAGGGGGGGAGCTGGAAACACCATATATTTT.

This chain uses TRBV6-2 or TRBV6-3 with TRBJ2-1; possibly TRBD2 for D (5 bases). Trimming pared 5 bases from V and 0 bases from J, leaving 11 bases between. The germline V gene has CDR1 MNHEY and CDR2 SVGEGT. The CDR3 sequence is 15 residues long. CDR3 sequence: CASSRTQSSYNEQFF. CDR3 in DNA: TGTGCCAGCAGTCGGACTCAAAGCTCCTACAATGAGCAGTTCTTC.

The CDR3 loop reads CASSTRTVDSPLHF. CDR3 DNA: TGTGCCAGTAGTACCCGGACAGTCGATTCACCCCTCCACTTT. The chain couples TRBV19 to TRBJ1-6; TRBD1 might be the D (6 bases). The germline CDR1 and CDR2 sequences are LNHDA and SQIVND (reference sequence). The ends were cut back, 4 bases at V and 8 bases at J, with 12 bases in the middle. The CDR3 covers 14 residues.

The V gene is TRBV28, the J gene TRBJ2-7, with D possibly TRBD1 on 8 matching bases. The CDR3 length is 13 residues. Trimming took off 5 bases at V and 8 bases at J, with 16 bases between the two ends. Germline lookup yields CDR1 MDHEN and CDR2 SYDVKM. As DNA, the CDR3 is TGTGCCAGCAGTACAGGGGGGGATCGGAAGCAGTACTTC. Its translation is CASSTGGDRKQYF.

V gene TRBV11-2 combines with J gene TRBJ2-3, with D maybe TRBD2 (6 bases). Germline assignment: CDR1 SGHAT and CDR2 FQNNGV. The CDR3 is made up of 15 amino acids. Trimming took 6 bases from V and 0 from J, leaving 13 bases between them. The CDR3 reads CASSTRGTSTDTQYF. The CDR3 nucleotides read TGTGCCAGCAGTACCCGTGGGACTAGCACAGATACGCAGTATTTT.

The chain recombines TRBV18 with TRBJ2-2; D perhaps matches TRBD1 (5 bases). Trimming left V 2 bases short and J 0 bases short, with 13 bases between. Germline CDR1 KGHSH, CDR2 LQKENI. The length of the CDR3 is 17 residues. The CDR3: CASSPTGASPNTGELFF. The CDR3 bases are TGTGCCAGCTCACCAACAGGAGCAAGCCCGAACACCGGGGAGCTGTTTTTT.

The CDR3 is CASSVEPNQPQHF. The CDR3 DNA reads as TGTGCCAGCAGTGTGGAGCCTAATCAGCCCCAGCATTTT. This sequence joins TRBV6-4 and TRBJ1-5; D unresolved. The V gene's germline CDR1 is MRHNA and CDR2 SNTAGT. This CDR3 is built from 13 residues. V was trimmed by 4 bases and J by 4 bases, leaving 8 bases between them.

The V gene is TRBV6-6, the J gene TRBJ1-2; D is unresolved. The CDR3 extends over 14 amino acids. In germline, CDR1 is MNHNY, CDR2 SVGAGI (reference sequence). V was clipped by 5 bases and J by 4 bases, with 14 bases between them. The CDR3 reads CASSPDPRGYGYTF. CDR3 nucleotide sequence: TGTGCCAGCAGTCCCGACCCCCGGGGCTATGGCTACACCTTC.

The chain carries TRBV4-1 and TRBJ1-4; D remains unclear. CDR1 is MGHRA and CDR2 is YSYEKL in the germline V gene. V was trimmed by 0 bases and J by 15 bases, leaving 17 bases between them. The CDR3 contains 14 residues. The CDR3 loop is CASSQEGSLIGMFF. The CDR3 DNA follows: TGCGCCAGCAGCCAAGAAGGAAGCCTAATCGGGATGTTTTTT.

The sample holds one count of this clone. The chain has TRBV7-8 and TRBJ1-1; D is undetermined. CDR3 length: 14 residues. Trimming stripped 0 bases from V and 6 bases from J, with 11 bases between. CDR1 and CDR2 (germline): SGHVS, FQNEAQ. CDR3 residues: CASSLAEVSSEAFF. The DNA of the CDR3 is TGTGCCAGCAGCTTAGCGGAGGTGAGCTCTGAAGCTTTCTTT.

The CDR3 is CASSLGTAEAFF. CDR3 nucleotide sequence: TGTGCCAGCAGCCTAGGGACAGCTGAAGCTTTCTTT. This chain links TRBV7-2 with TRBJ1-1; 7 bases agree with TRBD1. This CDR3 contains 12 residues. Trimming removed 5 bases from V and 6 bases from J; junction bases left unmatched: 3. Germline values: CDR1 SGHTA, CDR2 FQGNSA.

The CDR3 spells CASSSGTTSDTQYF. The CDR3 bases are TGTGCCAGCAGCTCCGGGACTACGAGCGATACGCAGTATTTT. This chain links TRBV11-1 with TRBJ2-3; TRBD2 agrees at 7 bases. The CDR3 loop spans 14 amino acids. Looked up from germline, CDR1 is SGHAT and CDR2 is FQDESV (reference sequence). V shed 4 bases and J 6 bases; nucleotides not matched to a gene: 7.

This clone was counted a few times. The chain links TRBV19 to TRBJ2-7; 7 bases line up with TRBD2. The CDR3 is 14 amino acids. V was pared by 7 bases and J by 0 bases, with 6 bases of the junction left unmatched. Germline CDR1 LNHDA, CDR2 SQIVND (reference sequence). In DNA, the CDR3 is TGTGCCAGTAAGGCTAGCGGCCCCTCCTACGAGCAGTACTTC. It yields the protein CASKASGPSYEQYF.

V usage is TRBV25-1 and J usage is TRBJ1-1; D remains ambiguous. Trimming removed 4 bases at V and 0 bases at J, with 6 bases between. The CDR3 is 13 residues long. The germline gives CDR1 MGHDK, CDR2 SYGVNS. CDR3 sequence reads: CASSATVNTEAFF. CDR3 nucleotide sequence: TGTGCCAGCAGTGCTACAGTGAACACTGAAGCTTTCTTT.

The chain couples TRBV19 to TRBJ2-2, with D perhaps matching TRBD2 (5 bases). V was cut by 1 base and J by 4 bases, with 10 bases left in between. CDR3 length equals 15 residues. In germline, CDR1 is LNHDA, CDR2 SQIVND (reference sequence). The CDR3 here is CASSIGLAGTGELFF. CDR3 bases: TGTGCCAGTAGTATAGGCCTAGCTGGCACCGGGGAGCTGTTTTTT.

This sequence joins TRBV5-1 and TRBJ2-7, with D tentatively TRBD2 (6 bases). The germline CDR1 and CDR2 sequences are SGHRS and YFSETQ. The ends were cut back, 0 bases at V and 5 bases at J, with 15 bases in the middle. The CDR3 consists of 15 residues. The CDR3 DNA is TGCGCCAGCAGCTTGGGGCTAGCGAGTAGCGACGAGCAGTACTTC. Translating it yields CASSLGLASSDEQYF.

The gene calls are TRBV7-2 and TRBJ1-1; a possible D gene is TRBD1 (6 bases). This CDR3 is 16 amino acids long. V was shortened by 1 base and J by 2 bases, with 14 bases between the two germline ends. CDR1 is SGHTA and CDR2 is FQGNSA in the germline V gene. The CDR3 sequence: CASSLVTGKVNTEAFF. Here the CDR3 DNA reads TGTGCCAGCAGCTTAGTAACAGGGAAGGTAAACACTGAAGCTTTCTTT.

The chain has TRBV10-3 and TRBJ2-5; no firm D call. This CDR3 spans 13 amino acids. Per germline, CDR1 ENHRY and CDR2 SYGVKD. Trimming cost V 4 bases and J 3 bases, with 9 bases left between them. In DNA form, the CDR3 reads TGTGCCATCAGTGTCCGAGCAAAAGAGACCCAGTACTTC. The encoded protein is CAISVRAKETQYF.